These T cell receptor beta chains were read from a single sample in a study of cytomegalovirus exposure and HLA in healthy donors. Profiling relied on immunoSEQ multiplex PCR, and the TCRdb table lists in-frame clones only, not all of them. The repertoire holds over 120,000 clones, with approximately 90% as singletons. The sample consisted of PBMCs. All receptors derive from a woman in her 30s in good health and CMV-seropositive. The CDR3 runs from the conserved cysteine through the conserved F or W.

V gene	J gene	CDR3 protein
TRBV15	TRBJ2-7	CATSRDLQSSEQYF
TRBV2	TRBJ2-3	CASSYFPTDTQYF
TRBV6-5	TRBJ2-7	CASSSRAGETYEQYF
TRBV7-2	TRBJ2-7	CASSLYPITSAVKNEQYF
TRBV9	TRBJ2-3	CASSAGFSGGALDTQYF
TRBV5-1	TRBJ1-2	CASSVTGTGFAGYTF
TRBV11-2	TRBJ2-5	CASTPLAGEAETQYF
TRBV9	TRBJ2-7	CASSPIQGDRSYEQYF
TRBV4-1	TRBJ2-5	CASSRLAGVTQETQYF
TRBV5-1	TRBJ2-5	CASSLGQGARETQYF
TRBV7-2	TRBJ2-1	CASSLRRSSANEQFF
TRBV2	TRBJ1-5	CASSLSGFSNQPQHF
TRBV5-6	TRBJ1-5	CASSSFSGGNQPQHF
TRBV28	TRBJ2-2	CASSSLGTGELFF
TRBV5-1	TRBJ1-1	CASSVTGGVNTEAFF
TRBV19	TRBJ1-1	CASSPYRGRDTEAFF
TRBV9	TRBJ1-1	CASSQQGATEAFF
TRBV5-1	TRBJ2-7	CASSFRGPQERQYF
TRBV4-1	TRBJ1-1	CASSRHRDGNTEAFF
TRBV28	TRBJ2-2	CASSLGPGELFF
TRBV11-2	TRBJ2-7	CASSLDLTRAYEQYF
TRBV7-9	TRBJ2-7	CASSLGAGGLYEQYF
TRBV6-1	TRBJ1-2	CASSRDRTDYGYTF
TRBV15	TRBJ2-7	CATSRDLGAGVYEQYF
TRBV13	TRBJ2-1	CASSREAGRGRNEQFF
TRBV15	TRBJ2-5	CATSRGANTQETQYF
TRBV10-2	TRBJ1-2	CASRDGGVGYGYTF
TRBV27	TRBJ2-1	CASSYQGLAGGKQFF
TRBV28	TRBJ1-2	CASRGAGQGDYGYTF
TRBV7-2	TRBJ2-3	CASIKGGPEDTQYF
TRBV2	TRBJ1-2	CASSTGTGYGYTF
TRBV5-1	TRBJ2-1	CASSLLTGEDEQFF
TRBV11-1	TRBJ2-1	CASSFGTRSSYNEQFF
TRBV19	TRBJ1-1	CASSRGVESEAFF
TRBV5-6	TRBJ2-7	CASNKREGKYEQYF
TRBV28	TRBJ2-2	CASRERTGELFF
TRBV6-5	TRBJ2-7	CASSYSPGTSYEQYF
TRBV7-6	TRBJ2-1	CASSLLSGGSYNEQFF
TRBV7-2	TRBJ1-3	CASSLARGGVRNTIYF
TRBV19	TRBJ2-3	CASSPIGRGADTQYF
TRBV10-3	TRBJ1-3	CAIWDSETGNTIYF
TRBV7-9	TRBJ2-7	CASSPGRIRREQYF
TRBV18	TRBJ2-7	CASSWTSGLSSYEQYF
TRBV11-2	TRBJ2-7	CASSLGNNYEQYF
TRBV5-1	TRBJ2-1	CASSFTGGLYNEQFF
TRBV19	TRBJ1-5	CASSLTDREYQPQHF
TRBV10-3	TRBJ1-5	CAISVQINQPQHF
TRBV19	TRBJ1-2	CASSMPGSIYGYTF
TRBV15	TRBJ2-1	CATSRENVSSYNEQFF
TRBV6-1	TRBJ2-6	CASSEEPGSGANVLTF
TRBV5-4	TRBJ1-1	CASSSGTGARNTEAFF
TRBV4-1	TRBJ2-7	CASSQDPTEYEQYF
TRBV20-1	TRBJ1-2	CSAPGAVGYTF
TRBV7-8	TRBJ2-7	CASYAGSAGAIYEQYF
TRBV4-1	TRBJ2-5	CASRSGLAGDETQYF